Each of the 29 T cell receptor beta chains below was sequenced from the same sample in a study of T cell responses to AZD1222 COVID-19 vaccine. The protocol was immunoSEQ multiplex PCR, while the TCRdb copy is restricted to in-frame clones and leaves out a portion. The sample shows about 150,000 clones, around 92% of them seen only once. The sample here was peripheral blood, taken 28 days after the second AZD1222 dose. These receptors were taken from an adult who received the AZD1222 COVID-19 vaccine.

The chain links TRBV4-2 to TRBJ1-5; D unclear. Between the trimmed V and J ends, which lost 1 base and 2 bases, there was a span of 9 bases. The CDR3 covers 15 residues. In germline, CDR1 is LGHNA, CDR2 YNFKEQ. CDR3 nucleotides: TGTGCCAGCAGCCAAGGACAAAGGGGCAATCAGCCCCAGCATTTT. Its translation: CASSQGQRGNQPQHF.

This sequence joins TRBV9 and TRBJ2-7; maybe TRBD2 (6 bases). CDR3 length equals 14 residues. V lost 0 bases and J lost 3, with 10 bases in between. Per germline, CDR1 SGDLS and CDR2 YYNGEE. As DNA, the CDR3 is TGTGCCAGCAGCGTAGATCTCGGGAGCTACGAGCAGTACTTC. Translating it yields CASSVDLGSYEQYF.

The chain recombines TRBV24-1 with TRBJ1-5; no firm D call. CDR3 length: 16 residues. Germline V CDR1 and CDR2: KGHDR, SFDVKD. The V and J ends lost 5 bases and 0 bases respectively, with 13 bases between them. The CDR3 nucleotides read TGTGCCACCAGTGCCCCCCGACATAGTAGCAATCAGCCCCAGCATTTT. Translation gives CATSAPRHSSNQPQHF.

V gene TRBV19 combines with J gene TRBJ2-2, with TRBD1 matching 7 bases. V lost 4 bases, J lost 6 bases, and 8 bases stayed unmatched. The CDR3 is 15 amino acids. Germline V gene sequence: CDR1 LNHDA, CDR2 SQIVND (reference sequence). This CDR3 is CASSTSTGAAGELFF. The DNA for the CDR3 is TGTGCCAGTAGTACCTCAACAGGGGCGGCCGGGGAGCTGTTTTTT.

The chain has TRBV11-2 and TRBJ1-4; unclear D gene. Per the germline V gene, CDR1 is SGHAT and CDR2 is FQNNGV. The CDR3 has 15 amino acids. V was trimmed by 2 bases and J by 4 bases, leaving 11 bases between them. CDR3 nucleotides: TGTGCCAGCAGCTTACTTCCAGGCCTTAATGAAAAACTGTTTTTT. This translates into CASSLLPGLNEKLFF.

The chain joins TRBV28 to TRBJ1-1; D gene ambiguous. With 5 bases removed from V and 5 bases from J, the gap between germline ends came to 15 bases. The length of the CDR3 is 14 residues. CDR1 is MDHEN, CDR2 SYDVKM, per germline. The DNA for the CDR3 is TGTGCCAGCAGTCCCTCACTATCCGGGACTGAAGCTTTCTTT. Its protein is CASSPSLSGTEAFF.

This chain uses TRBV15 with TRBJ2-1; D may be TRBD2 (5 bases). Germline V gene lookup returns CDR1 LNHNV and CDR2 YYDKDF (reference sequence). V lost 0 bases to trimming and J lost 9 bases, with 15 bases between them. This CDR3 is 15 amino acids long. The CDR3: CATSRDLWGAAEQFF. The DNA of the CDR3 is TGTGCCACCAGCAGAGATCTCTGGGGAGCGGCTGAGCAGTTCTTC.

The DNA of the CDR3 is TGCGCCACTTCCTCAATGGGGGGTCAGCCCCAGCATTTT. Amino acids: CATSSMGGQPQHF. J is TRBJ1-5 and V is TRBV10-2, with a weak D call TRBD1 (5 bases). The CDR3 runs 13 residues. CDR1 and CDR2 (germline): WSHSY, SAAADI. V lost 10 bases and J 6 bases, leaving 16 bases between the germline ends.

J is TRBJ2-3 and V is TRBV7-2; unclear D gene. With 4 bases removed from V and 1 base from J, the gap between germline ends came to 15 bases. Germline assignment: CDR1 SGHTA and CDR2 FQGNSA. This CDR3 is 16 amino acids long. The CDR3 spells CASSSNLGRRTDTQYF. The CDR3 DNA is TGTGCCAGCAGCTCGAATCTTGGGCGGCGCACAGATACGCAGTATTTT.

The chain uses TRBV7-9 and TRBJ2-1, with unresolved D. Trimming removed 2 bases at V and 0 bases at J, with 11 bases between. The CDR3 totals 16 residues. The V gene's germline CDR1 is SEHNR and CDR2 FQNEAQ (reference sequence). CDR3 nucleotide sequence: TGTGCCAGCAGCTTATCCGGGTCGAGCTCCTACAATGAGCAGTTCTTC. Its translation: CASSLSGSSSYNEQFF. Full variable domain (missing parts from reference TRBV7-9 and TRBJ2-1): DTGVSQNPRHKITKRGQNVTFRCDPISEHNRLYWYRQTLGQGPEFLTYFQNEAQLEKSRLLSDRFSAERPKGSFSTLEIQRTEQGDSAMYLCASSLSGSSSYNEQFFGPGTRLTVL.

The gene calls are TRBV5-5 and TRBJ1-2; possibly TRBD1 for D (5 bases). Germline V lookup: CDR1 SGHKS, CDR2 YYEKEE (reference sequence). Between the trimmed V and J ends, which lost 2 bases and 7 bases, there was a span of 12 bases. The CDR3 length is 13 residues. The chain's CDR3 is CASSLRGPGGYTF. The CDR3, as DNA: TGTGCCAGCAGCTTACGGGGCCCCGGTGGCTACACCTTC. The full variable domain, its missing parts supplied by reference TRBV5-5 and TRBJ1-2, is DAGVTQSPTHLIKTRGQQVTLRCSPISGHKSVSWYQQVLGQGPQFIFQYYEKEERGRGNFPDRFSARQFPNYSSELNVNALLLGDSALYLCASSLRGPGGYTFGSGTRLTVV.

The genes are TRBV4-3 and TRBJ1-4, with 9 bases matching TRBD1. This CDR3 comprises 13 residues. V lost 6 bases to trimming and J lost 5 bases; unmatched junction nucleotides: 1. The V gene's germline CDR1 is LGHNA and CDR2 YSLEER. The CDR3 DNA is TGCGCCAGCAGGGGGACAGGGAATGAAAAACTGTTTTTT. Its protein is CASRGTGNEKLFF.

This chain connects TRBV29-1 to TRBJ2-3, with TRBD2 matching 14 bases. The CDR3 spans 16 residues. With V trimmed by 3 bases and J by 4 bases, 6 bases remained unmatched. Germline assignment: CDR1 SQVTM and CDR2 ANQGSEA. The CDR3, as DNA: TGCAGCGTTGACGGGACTAGCGGGGGATCCGCAGATACGCAGTATTTT. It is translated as CSVDGTSGGSADTQYF.

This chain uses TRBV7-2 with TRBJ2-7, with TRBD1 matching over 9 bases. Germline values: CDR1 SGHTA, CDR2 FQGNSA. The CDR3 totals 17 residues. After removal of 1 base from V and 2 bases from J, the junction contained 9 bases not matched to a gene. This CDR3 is CASSLGRNRGRTYEQYF. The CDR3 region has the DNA TGTGCCAGCAGCTTAGGCCGGAACAGGGGGCGCACCTACGAGCAGTACTTC.

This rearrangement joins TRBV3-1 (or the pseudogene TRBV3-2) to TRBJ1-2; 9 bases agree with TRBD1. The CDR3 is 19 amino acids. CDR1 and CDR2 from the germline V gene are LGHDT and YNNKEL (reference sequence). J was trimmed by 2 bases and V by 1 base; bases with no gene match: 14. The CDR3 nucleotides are TGTGCCAGCAGCCAAGGGTTCGGGACAGGGAGGTGGGCGAACTATGGCTACACCTTC. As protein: CASSQGFGTGRWANYGYTF.

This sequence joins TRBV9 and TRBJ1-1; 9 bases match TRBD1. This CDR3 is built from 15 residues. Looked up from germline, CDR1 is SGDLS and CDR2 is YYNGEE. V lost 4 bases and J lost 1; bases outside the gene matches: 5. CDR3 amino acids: CASSMRDRENTEAFF. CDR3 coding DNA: TGTGCCAGCAGCATGCGGGACAGGGAGAACACTGAAGCTTTCTTT.

CDR3 in amino acids: CAIRDRVETEAFF. Written as DNA, the CDR3 is TGTGCCATCAGGGACAGGGTCGAAACTGAAGCTTTCTTT. The gene calls are TRBV10-3 and TRBJ1-1; 8 bases match TRBD1. CDR1 is ENHRY and CDR2 is SYGVKD in the germline V gene. CDR3 size: 13 residues. V dropped 6 bases and J dropped 5; count of bases not matched to a gene: 5.

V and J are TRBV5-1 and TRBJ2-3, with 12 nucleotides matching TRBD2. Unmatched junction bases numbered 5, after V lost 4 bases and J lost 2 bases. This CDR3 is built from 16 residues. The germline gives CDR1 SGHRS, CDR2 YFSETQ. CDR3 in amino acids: CASSPGLAGPTDTQYF. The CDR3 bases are TGCGCCAGCAGCCCTGGACTAGCGGGGCCCACAGATACGCAGTATTTT.

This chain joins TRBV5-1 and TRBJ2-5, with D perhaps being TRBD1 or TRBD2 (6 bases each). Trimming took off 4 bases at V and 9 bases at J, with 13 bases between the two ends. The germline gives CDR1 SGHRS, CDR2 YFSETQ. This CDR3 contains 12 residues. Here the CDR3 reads CASSVGGMSQYF. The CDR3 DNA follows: TGCGCCAGCAGCGTGGGGGGCATGTCCCAGTACTTC.

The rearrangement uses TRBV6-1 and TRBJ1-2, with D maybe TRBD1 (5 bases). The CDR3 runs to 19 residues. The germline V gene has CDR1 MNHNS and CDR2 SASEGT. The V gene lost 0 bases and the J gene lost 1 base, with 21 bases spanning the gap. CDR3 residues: CASSEAVPWGKAFNYGYTF. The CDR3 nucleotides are TGTGCCAGCAGTGAAGCGGTCCCTTGGGGGAAAGCCTTTAACTATGGCTACACCTTC.

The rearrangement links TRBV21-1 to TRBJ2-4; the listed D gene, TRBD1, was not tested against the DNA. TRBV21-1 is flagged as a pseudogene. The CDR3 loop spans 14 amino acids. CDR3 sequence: CASSKAQWKNIQYF. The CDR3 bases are TGTGCCAGCAGCAAAGCTCAGTGGAAAAACATTCAGTACTTC.

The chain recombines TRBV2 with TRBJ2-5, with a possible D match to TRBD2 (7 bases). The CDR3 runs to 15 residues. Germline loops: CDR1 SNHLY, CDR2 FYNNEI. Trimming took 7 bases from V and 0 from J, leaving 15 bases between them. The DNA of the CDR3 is TGTGCCAGCATGTTAGGGGGACTAAACCAAGAGACCCAGTACTTC. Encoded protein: CASMLGGLNQETQYF.

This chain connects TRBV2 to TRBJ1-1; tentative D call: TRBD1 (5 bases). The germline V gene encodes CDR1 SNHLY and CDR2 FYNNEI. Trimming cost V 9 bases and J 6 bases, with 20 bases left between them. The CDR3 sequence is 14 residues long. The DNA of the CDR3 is TGTGCCAGGGACACCGGCGGACTGCGGGCTGAAGCTTTCTTT. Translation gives CARDTGGLRAEAFF.

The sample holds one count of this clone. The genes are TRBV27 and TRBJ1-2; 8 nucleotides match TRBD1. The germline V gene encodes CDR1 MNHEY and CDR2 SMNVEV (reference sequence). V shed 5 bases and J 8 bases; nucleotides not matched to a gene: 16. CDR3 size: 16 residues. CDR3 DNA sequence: TGTGCCAGCAGTACCGCAGGACAGGGCGGGGGAAAGGGCTACACCTTC. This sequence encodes CASSTAGQGGGKGYTF.

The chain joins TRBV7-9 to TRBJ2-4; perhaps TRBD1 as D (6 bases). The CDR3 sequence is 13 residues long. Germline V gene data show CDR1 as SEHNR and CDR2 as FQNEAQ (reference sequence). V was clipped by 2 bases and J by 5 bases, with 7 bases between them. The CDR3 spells CASSLRTENIQYF. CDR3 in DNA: TGTGCCAGCAGCTTACGGACAGAAAACATTCAGTACTTC.

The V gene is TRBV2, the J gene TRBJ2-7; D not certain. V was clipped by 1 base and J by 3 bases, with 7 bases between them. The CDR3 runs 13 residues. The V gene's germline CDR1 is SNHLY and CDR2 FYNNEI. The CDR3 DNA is TGTGCCAGCAGTGAAGTCCTTAACTACGAGCAGTACTTC. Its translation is CASSEVLNYEQYF.

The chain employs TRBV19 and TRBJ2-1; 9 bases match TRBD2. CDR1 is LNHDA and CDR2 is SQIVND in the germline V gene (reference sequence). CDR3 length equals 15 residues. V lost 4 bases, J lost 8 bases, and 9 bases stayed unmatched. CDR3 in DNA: TGTGCCAGTAGTAAGGGACTAGCCTCAAGGGATGAGCAGTTCTTC. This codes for CASSKGLASRDEQFF.

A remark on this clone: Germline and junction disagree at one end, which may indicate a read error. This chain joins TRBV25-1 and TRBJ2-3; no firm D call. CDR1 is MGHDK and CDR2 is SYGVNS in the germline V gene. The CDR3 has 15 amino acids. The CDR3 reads CASSPDKRATDTQYF. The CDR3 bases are TGTGCTAGCAGTCCGGATAAACGGGCGACAGATACGCAGTATTTT.

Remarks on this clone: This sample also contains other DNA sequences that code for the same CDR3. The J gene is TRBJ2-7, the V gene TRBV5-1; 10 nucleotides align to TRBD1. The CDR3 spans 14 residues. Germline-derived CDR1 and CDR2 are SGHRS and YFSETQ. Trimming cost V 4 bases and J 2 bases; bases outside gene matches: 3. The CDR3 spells CASSTGQGAYEQYF. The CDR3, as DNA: TGCGCCAGCAGCACAGGACAGGGGGCCTACGAGCAGTACTTC.